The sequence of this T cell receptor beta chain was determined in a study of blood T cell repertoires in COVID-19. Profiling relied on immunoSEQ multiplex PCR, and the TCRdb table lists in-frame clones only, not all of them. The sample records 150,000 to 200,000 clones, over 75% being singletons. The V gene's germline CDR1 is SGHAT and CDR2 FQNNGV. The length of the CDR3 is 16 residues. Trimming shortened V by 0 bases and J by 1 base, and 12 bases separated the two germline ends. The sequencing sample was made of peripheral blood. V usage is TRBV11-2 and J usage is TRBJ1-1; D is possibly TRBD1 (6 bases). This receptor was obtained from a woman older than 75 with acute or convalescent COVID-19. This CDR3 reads CASSLDRVRGNTEAFF. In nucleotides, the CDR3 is TGTGCCAGCAGCTTAGATAGGGTCAGGGGGAACACTGAAGCTTTCTTT. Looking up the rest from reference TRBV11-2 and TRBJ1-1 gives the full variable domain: EAGVAQSPRYKIIEKRQSVAFWCNPISGHATLYWYQQILGQGPKLLIQFQNNGVVDDSQLPKDRFSAERLKGVDSTLKIQPAKLEDSAVYLCASSLDRVRGNTEAFFGQGTRLTVV.